This T cell receptor beta chain was identified in a study of shared clonotypes between healthy human individuals. Sequencing was performed with immunoSEQ multiplex PCR; in TCRdb, only in-frame clones are kept and a portion is missing. Of 2 million to 2.5 million clones listed, over 85% are singletons. Trimming at V came to 5 bases and at J to 1 base, leaving 9 bases not matched to a gene. CDR1 is SGHDT, CDR2 YYEEEE, per germline. The CDR3 sequence is 15 residues long. The specimen was naive CD4+ T cells from PBMCs. Regarding subset: CD45RA+ positively selected. This clonotype was sampled from a man aged 18 to 30 in good health. Some clones in this sample may be carry-over from other donors' samples. The chain is built from TRBV5-6 and TRBJ2-7; 7 bases line up with TRBD1. This chain's CDR3 is CASRGGQARSYEQYF. CDR3 nucleotides: TGTGCCAGCAGGGGCGGACAGGCGCGTTCCTACGAGCAGTACTTC.